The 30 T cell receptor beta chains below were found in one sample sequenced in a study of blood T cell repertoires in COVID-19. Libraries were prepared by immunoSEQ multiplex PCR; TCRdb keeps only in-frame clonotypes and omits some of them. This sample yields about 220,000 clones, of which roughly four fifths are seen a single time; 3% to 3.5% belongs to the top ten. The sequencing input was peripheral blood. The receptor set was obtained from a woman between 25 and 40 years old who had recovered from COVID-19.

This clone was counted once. CDR3 region: CASGPRGTDTQYF. As DNA, the CDR3 is TGTGCCAGCGGCCCTCGGGGCACAGATACGCAGTATTTT. This chain links TRBV7-3 with TRBJ2-3, with D hard to call. CDR3 length: 13 residues. In germline, CDR1 is SGHTA, CDR2 FQGTGA. Trimming took 8 bases from V and 1 from J, leaving 10 bases between them.

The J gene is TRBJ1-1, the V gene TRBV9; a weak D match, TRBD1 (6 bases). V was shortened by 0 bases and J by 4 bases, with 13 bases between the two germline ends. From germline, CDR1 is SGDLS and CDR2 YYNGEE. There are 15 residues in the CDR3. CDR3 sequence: CASSVGVQGLTEAFF. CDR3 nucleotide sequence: TGTGCCAGCAGCGTAGGAGTACAGGGCCTCACTGAAGCTTTCTTT.

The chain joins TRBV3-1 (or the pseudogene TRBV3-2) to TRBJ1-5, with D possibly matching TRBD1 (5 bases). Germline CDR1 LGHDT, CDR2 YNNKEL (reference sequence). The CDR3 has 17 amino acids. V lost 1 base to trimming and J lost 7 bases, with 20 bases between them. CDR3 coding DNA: TGTGCCAGCAGCCAAGGGCTGGGGCAGGGTGTATACCAGCCCCAGCATTTT. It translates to CASSQGLGQGVYQPQHF.

The CDR3 reads CATSPHQQGLITEAFF. CDR3 DNA sequence: TGTGCCACCAGCCCGCACCAACAGGGGCTCATAACTGAAGCTTTCTTT. V gene TRBV15 combines with J gene TRBJ1-1; 7 positions agree with TRBD1. After removal of 5 bases from V and 5 bases from J, the junction contained 14 bases not matched to a gene. Germline-derived CDR1 and CDR2 are LNHNV and YYDKDF (reference sequence). This CDR3 comprises 16 residues. Filled out from reference TRBV15 and TRBJ1-1, the complete variable domain reads DAMVIQNPRYQVTQFGKPVTLSCSQTLNHNVMYWYQQKSSQAPKLLFHYYDKDFNNEADTPDNFQSRRPNTSFCFLDIRSPGLGDTAMYLCATSPHQQGLITEAFFGQGTRLTVV.

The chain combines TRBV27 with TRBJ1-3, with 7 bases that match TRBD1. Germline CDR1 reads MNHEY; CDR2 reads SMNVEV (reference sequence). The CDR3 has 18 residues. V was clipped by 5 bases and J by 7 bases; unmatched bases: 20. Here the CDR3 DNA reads TGTGCCAGCAGTGCGCAACCCCTGACAGGGATCATCAGGAACACCATATATTTT. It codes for CASSAQPLTGIIRNTIYF.

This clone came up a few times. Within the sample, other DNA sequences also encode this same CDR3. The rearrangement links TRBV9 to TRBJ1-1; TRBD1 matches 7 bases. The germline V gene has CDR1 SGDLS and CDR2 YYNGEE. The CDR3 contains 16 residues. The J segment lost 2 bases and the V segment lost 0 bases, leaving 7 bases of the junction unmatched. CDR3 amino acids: CASSVGAGGGNTEAFF. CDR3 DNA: TGTGCCAGCAGCGTAGGGGCAGGGGGAGGTAACACTGAAGCTTTCTTT.

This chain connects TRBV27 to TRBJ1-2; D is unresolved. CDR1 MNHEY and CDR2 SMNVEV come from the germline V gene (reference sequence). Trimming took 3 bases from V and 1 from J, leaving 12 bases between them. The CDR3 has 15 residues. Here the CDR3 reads CASSLVPGYNYGYTF. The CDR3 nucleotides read TGTGCCAGCAGTTTGGTCCCCGGGTATAACTATGGCTACACCTTC.

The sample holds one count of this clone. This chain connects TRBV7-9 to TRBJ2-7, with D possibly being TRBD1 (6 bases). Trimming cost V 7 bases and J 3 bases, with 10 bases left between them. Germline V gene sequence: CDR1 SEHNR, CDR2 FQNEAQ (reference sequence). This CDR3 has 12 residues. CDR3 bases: TGTGCCAGCACCAAGGACAGCTACGAGCAGTACTTC. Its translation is CASTKDSYEQYF.

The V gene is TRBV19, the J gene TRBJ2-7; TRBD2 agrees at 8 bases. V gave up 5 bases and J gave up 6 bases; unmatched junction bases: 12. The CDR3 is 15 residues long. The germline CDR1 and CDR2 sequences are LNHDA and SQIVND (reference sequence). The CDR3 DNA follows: TGTGCCAGTAGTGAGAGCGGGAGAGTAAGGGGCGAGCAGTACTTC. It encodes CASSESGRVRGEQYF.

CDR3 region: CASSPYRDRGKEKLFF. The CDR3 DNA follows: TGTGCCAGTAGTCCTTATAGGGACAGGGGGAAGGAAAAACTGTTTTTT. The rearrangement links TRBV19 to TRBJ1-4; 11 positions match TRBD1. Per the germline V gene, CDR1 is LNHDA and CDR2 is SQIVND (reference sequence). The CDR3 totals 16 residues. The junction had 10 bases not matched to a gene; V was cut back by 5 bases and J by 8 bases.

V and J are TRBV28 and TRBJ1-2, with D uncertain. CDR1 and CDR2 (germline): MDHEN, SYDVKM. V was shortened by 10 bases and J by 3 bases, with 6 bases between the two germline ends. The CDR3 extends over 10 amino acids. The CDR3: CATGYYGYTF. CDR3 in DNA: TGTGCCACCGGTTACTATGGCTACACCTTC.

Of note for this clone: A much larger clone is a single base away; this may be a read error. This CDR3 reads CASSTAYEQYF. DNA of the CDR3: TGTGCCAGCAGTACTGCCTACGAGCAGTACTTC. The J gene is TRBJ2-7, the V gene TRBV2; D is unclear. This CDR3 comprises 11 residues. Germline assignment: CDR1 SNHLY and CDR2 FYNNEI. The V end lost 5 bases, the J end lost 2 bases, and 4 bases lay between the germline ends.

CDR3 loop: CASSSPQRENTYEQYF. The CDR3 nucleotides are TGTGCCAGCAGCTCACCCCAGCGGGAGAACACCTACGAGCAGTACTTC. This chain links TRBV28 with TRBJ2-7; 8 bases agree with TRBD2. Germline values: CDR1 MDHEN, CDR2 SYDVKM. V shed 6 bases, J shed 2 bases, and the junction held 12 bases outside the gene matches. The CDR3 spans 16 residues.

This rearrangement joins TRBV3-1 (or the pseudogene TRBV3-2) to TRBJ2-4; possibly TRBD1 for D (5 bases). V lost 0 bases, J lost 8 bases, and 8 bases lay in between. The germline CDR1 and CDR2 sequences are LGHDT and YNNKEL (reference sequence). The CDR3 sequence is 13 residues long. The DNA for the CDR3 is TGTGCCAGCAGCCAAGACCCAGGGTACATTCAGTACTTC. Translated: CASSQDPGYIQYF.

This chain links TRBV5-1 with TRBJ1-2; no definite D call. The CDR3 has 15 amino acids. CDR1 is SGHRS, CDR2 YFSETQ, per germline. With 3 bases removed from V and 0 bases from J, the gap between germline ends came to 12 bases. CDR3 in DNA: TGCGCCAGCAGCTCCGTCGGACTGACTAACTATGGCTACACCTTC. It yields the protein CASSSVGLTNYGYTF.

Written as DNA, the CDR3 is TGTGCCAGCAGCCTTACAGGGACAGCGAACACTGAAGCTTTCTTT. Translated, it gives CASSLTGTANTEAFF. J is TRBJ1-1 and V is TRBV7-9, with 7 bases matching TRBD1. V lost 5 bases, J lost 1 base, and 7 bases stayed unmatched. Germline V gene lookup returns CDR1 SEHNR and CDR2 FQNEAQ (reference sequence). This CDR3 region has 15 residues.

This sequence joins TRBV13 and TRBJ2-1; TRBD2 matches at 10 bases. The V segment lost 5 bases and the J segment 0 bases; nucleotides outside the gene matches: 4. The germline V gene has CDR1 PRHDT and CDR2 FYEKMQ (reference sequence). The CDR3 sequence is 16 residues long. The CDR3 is CASSTRTSGSYNEQFF. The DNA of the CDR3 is TGTGCCAGCAGCACCCGGACTAGCGGCTCCTACAATGAGCAGTTCTTC.

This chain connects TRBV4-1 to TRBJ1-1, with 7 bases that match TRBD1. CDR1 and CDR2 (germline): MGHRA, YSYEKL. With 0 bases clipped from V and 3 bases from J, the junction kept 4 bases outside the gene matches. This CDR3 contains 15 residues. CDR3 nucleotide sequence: TGCGCCAGCAGCCAAGATTGGGGGACAGACACTGAAGCTTTCTTT. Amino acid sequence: CASSQDWGTDTEAFF.

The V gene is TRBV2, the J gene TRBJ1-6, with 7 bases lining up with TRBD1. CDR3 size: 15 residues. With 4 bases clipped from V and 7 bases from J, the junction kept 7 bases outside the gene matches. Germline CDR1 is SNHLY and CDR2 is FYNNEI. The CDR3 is CASSARQGDNSPLHF. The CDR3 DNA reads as TGTGCCAGCAGTGCGCGACAGGGAGACAATTCACCCCTCCACTTT.

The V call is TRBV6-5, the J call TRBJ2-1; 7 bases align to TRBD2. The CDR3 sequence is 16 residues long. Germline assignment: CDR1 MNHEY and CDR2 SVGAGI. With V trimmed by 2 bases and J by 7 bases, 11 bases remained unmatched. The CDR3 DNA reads TGTGCCAGCAGTTACCTACTTACGACTAGCTGGAATGAGCAGTTCTTC. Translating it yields CASSYLLTTSWNEQFF.

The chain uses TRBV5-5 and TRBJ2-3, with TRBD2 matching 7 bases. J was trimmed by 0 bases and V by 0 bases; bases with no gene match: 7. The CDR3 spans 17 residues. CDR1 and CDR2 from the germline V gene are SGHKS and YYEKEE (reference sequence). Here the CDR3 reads CASSLGSGIYSTDTQYF. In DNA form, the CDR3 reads TGTGCCAGCAGCTTGGGGAGCGGGATATATAGCACAGATACGCAGTATTTT.

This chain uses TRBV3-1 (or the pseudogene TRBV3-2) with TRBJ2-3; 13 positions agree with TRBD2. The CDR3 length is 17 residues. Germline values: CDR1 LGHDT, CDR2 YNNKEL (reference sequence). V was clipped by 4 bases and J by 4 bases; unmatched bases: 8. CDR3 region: CASSRGLAGVGADTQYF. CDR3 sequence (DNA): TGTGCCAGCAGCCGCGGACTAGCGGGAGTGGGCGCAGATACGCAGTATTTT.

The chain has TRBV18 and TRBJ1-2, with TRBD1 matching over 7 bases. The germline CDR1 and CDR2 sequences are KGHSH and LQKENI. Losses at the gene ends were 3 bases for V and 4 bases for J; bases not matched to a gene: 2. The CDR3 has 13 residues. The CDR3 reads CASSPGQIYGYTF. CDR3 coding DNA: TGTGCCAGCTCACCGGGACAGATCTATGGCTACACCTTC.

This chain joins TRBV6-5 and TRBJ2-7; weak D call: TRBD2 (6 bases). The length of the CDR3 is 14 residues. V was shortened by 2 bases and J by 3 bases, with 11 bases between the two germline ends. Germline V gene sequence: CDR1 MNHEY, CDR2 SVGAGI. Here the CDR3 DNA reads TGTGCCAGCAGTTACCGGGGGTCCGGCTACGAGCAGTACTTC. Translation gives CASSYRGSGYEQYF.

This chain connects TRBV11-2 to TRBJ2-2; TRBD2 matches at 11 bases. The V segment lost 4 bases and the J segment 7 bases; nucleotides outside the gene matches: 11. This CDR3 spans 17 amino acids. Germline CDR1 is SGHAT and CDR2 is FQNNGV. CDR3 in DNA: TGTGCCAGCAGCTGGCTAGCGGGAGGTGGCGCCGGCGGGGAGCTGTTTTTT. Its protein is CASSWLAGGGAGGELFF. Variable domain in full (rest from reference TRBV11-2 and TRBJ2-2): EAGVAQSPRYKIIEKRQSVAFWCNPISGHATLYWYQQILGQGPKLLIQFQNNGVVDDSQLPKDRFSAERLKGVDSTLKIQPAKLEDSAVYLCASSWLAGGGAGGELFFGEGSRLTVL.

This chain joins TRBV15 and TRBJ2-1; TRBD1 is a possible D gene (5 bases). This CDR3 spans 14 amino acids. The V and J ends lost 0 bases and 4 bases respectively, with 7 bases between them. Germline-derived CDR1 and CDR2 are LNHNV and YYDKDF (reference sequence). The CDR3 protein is CATSRDRGYNEQFF. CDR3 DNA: TGTGCCACCAGCAGAGATAGGGGATACAATGAGCAGTTCTTC.

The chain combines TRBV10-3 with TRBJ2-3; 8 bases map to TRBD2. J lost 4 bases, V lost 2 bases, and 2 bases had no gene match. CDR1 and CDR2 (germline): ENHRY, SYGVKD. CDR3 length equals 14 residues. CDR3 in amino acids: CAISELGGADTQYF. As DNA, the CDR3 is TGTGCCATCAGTGAGCTCGGGGGGGCAGATACGCAGTATTTT.

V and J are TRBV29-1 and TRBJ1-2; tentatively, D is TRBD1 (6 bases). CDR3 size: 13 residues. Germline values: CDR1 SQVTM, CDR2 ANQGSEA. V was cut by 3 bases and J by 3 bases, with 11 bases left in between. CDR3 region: CSVEDSYYYGYTF. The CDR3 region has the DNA TGCAGCGTTGAGGACAGCTACTACTATGGCTACACCTTC.

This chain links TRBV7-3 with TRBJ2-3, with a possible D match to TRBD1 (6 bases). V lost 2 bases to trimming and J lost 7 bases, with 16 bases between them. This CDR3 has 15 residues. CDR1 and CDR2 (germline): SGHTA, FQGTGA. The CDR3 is CASSLLKAGTNTQYF. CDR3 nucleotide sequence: TGTGCCAGCAGCTTACTCAAAGCAGGGACAAATACGCAGTATTTT.

CDR3 sequence reads: CASSFRDFKNEAFF. DNA for the CDR3: TGTGCCAGCAGCTTCCGGGACTTCAAAAATGAAGCTTTCTTT. The chain carries TRBV5-4 and TRBJ1-1, with a weak D call TRBD1 (5 bases). Trimming cost V 2 bases and J 7 bases, with 15 bases left between them. There are 14 residues in the CDR3. The V gene's germline CDR1 is SGHNT and CDR2 YYREEE (reference sequence).